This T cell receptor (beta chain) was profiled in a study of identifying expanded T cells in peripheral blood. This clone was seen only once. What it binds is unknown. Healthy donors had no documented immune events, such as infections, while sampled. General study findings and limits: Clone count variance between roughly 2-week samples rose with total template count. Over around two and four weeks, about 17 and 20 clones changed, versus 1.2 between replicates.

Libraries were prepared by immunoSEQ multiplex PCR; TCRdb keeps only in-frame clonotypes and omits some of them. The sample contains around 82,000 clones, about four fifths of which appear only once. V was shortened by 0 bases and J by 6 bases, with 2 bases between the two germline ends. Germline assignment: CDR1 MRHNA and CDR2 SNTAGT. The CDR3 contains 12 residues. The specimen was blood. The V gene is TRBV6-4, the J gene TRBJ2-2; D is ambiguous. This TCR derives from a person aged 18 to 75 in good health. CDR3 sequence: CASSDSPGELFF. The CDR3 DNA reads TGTGCCAGCAGTGACTCTCCCGGGGAGCTGTTTTTT.